Each of the 20 T cell receptor beta chains below was sequenced from the same sample in a study of graft-versus-host responses after intestinal transplantation. Graft material was processed, releasing intraepithelial and lamina propria lymphocytes. The repertoire was sequenced with immunoSEQ multiplex PCR; TCRdb's copy has only in-frame clones and lacks some. This repertoire shows approximately 37,000 clones, about 85% found once; its top ten account for more than 15%. The sequencing here drew on ileum tissue, taken around seven months after intestinal transplant. Receptors originate from a human patient who received an intestinal transplant, so some T cells may come from the graft donor.

The rearrangement links TRBV28 to TRBJ2-7, with TRBD2 as a possible D gene (5 bases). The V gene's germline CDR1 is MDHEN and CDR2 SYDVKM. Trimming stripped 4 bases from V and 0 bases from J, with 10 bases between. The CDR3 contains 14 residues. The DNA of the CDR3 is TGTGCCAGCAGTTGGTATGAGGGCTCCTACGAGCAGTACTTC. This gives the protein CASSWYEGSYEQYF.

This clone came up once. The rearrangement links TRBV4-2 to TRBJ2-7; maybe TRBD2 (5 bases). Deletions cut 3 bases from V and 0 bases from J, with 18 bases between. Germline assignment: CDR1 LGHNA and CDR2 YNFKEQ. This CDR3 is 17 amino acids long. The CDR3 sequence: CASSHVLGSPSSYEQYF. The DNA of the CDR3 is TGTGCCAGCAGCCACGTCTTGGGGAGTCCGAGCTCCTACGAGCAGTACTTC.

The CDR3 nucleotides read TGTGCCACCAGCCTCACAGGATATTACGAGCAGTACTTC. Translating it yields CATSLTGYYEQYF. The rearrangement links TRBV28 to TRBJ2-7; D may be TRBD1 (5 bases). V lost 10 bases and J lost 4, with 17 bases in between. Germline CDR1 MDHEN, CDR2 SYDVKM. The CDR3 loop spans 13 amino acids.

The chain is built from TRBV6-1 and TRBJ1-1; D is uncertain. Deletions cut 7 bases from V and 7 bases from J, with 16 bases between. The CDR3 spans 13 residues. The germline V gene has CDR1 MNHNS and CDR2 SASEGT. CDR3 amino acids: CASIYGEGFEAFF. The CDR3 DNA reads TGTGCCAGCATTTACGGTGAAGGTTTTGAAGCTTTCTTT.

DNA for the CDR3: TGTGCCAGCAGCGCCCGGGACAGGAACACTGAAGCTTTCTTT. Its translation: CASSARDRNTEAFF. The V and J genes are TRBV9 and TRBJ1-1; the match to TRBD1 covers 7 bases. CDR1 and CDR2 (germline): SGDLS, YYNGEE. This CDR3 region has 14 residues. Trimming at V came to 3 bases and at J to 1 base, leaving 3 bases not matched to a gene. Based on the CDR3 plus reference TRBV9 and TRBJ1-1, the full variable domain is DSGVTQTPKHLITATGQRVTLRCSPRSGDLSVYWYQQSLDQGLQFLIQYYNGEERAKGNILERFSAQQFPDLHSELNLSSLELGDSALYFCASSARDRNTEAFFGQGTRLTVV.

The chain is built from TRBV10-2 and TRBJ2-7, with D possibly being TRBD1 (6 bases). CDR3 length: 14 residues. Germline V gene data show CDR1 as WSHSY and CDR2 as SAAADI. Trimming removed 3 bases from V and 2 bases from J, with 11 bases in between. CDR3 protein: CASSDPGHAYEQYF. The CDR3 DNA follows: TGCGCCAGCAGTGATCCGGGACATGCCTACGAGCAGTACTTC.

This clone has only one observation. The CDR3: CASSEKPPWDRGTDTQYF. DNA of the CDR3: TGTGCCAGCAGCGAAAAACCACCCTGGGACAGGGGTACAGATACGCAGTATTTT. This chain connects TRBV2 to TRBJ2-3, with 10 bases aligning to TRBD1. CDR3 length equals 18 residues. J gave up 3 bases and V 6 bases, and 15 bases lay outside the gene matches. CDR1 is SNHLY, CDR2 FYNNEI, per germline.

About this clone: One end of the junction is discordant with germline, which a read error may explain. This sequence joins TRBV27 and TRBJ2-7; D is unclear. The CDR3 runs 14 residues. The germline CDR1 and CDR2 sequences are MNHEY and SMNVEV (reference sequence). CDR3 sequence: CACSSWQTTYEQYF. CDR3 nucleotides: TGTGCCTGCAGTTCCTGGCAGACGACCTACGAGCAGTACTTC.

The chain uses TRBV19 and TRBJ2-7, with 8 bases identical to TRBD1. The CDR3 has 15 amino acids. CDR1 and CDR2 (germline): LNHDA, SQIVND (reference sequence). V trimming: 4 bases; J trimming: 2 bases; junction bases outside the gene matches: 7. The CDR3 DNA reads TGTGCCAGTAGTAACAGAGCAGGGGGCACCTACGAGCAGTACTTC. Protein: CASSNRAGGTYEQYF.

The chain uses TRBV6-5 and TRBJ1-2, with no clear D. Trimming pared 0 bases from V and 3 bases from J, leaving 11 bases between. Germline V gene lookup returns CDR1 MNHEY and CDR2 SVGAGI. This CDR3 contains 15 residues. The CDR3: CASSYSYGDHYGYTF. The CDR3 DNA reads TGTGCCAGCAGTTACTCCTACGGGGATCACTATGGCTACACCTTC.

Here the CDR3 reads CASRVWGDYGYTF. DNA of the CDR3: TGTGCCAGCAGGGTTTGGGGGGACTATGGCTACACCTTC. The chain links TRBV28 to TRBJ1-2; a weak D match, TRBD1 (5 bases). Deletions cut 6 bases from V and 3 bases from J, with 11 bases between. CDR1 and CDR2 (germline): MDHEN, SYDVKM. CDR3 length equals 13 residues.

This chain connects TRBV27 to TRBJ1-2, with 7 bases identical to TRBD1. V lost 1 base, J lost 6 bases, and 11 bases stayed unmatched. The CDR3 has 16 residues. The germline CDR1 and CDR2 sequences are MNHEY and SMNVEV (reference sequence). The CDR3 loop is CASSLFWQGGKDGYTF. The CDR3 bases are TGTGCCAGCAGTTTATTTTGGCAGGGGGGAAAGGATGGCTACACCTTC.

The chain uses TRBV29-1 and TRBJ2-5, with 10 nucleotides matching TRBD1. Germline CDR1 SQVTM, CDR2 ANQGSEA. The CDR3 spans 15 residues. V trimming: 4 bases; J trimming: 5 bases; junction bases outside the gene matches: 10. CDR3 amino acids: CSVGGRDRGWETQYF. Written as DNA, the CDR3 is TGCAGCGTTGGGGGCCGGGACAGGGGATGGGAGACCCAGTACTTC.

The rearrangement links TRBV7-9 to TRBJ2-7; 8 bases match TRBD1. The germline CDR1 and CDR2 sequences are SEHNR and FQNEAQ (reference sequence). The V gene end was trimmed by 5 bases and the J gene end by 4 bases; junction bases not matched to a gene: 4. This CDR3 has 13 amino acids. The CDR3 loop reads CASSVRQGYEQYF. Here the CDR3 DNA reads TGTGCCAGCAGCGTACGACAGGGGTACGAGCAGTACTTC.

This clone appeared a single time. The chain links TRBV10-3 to TRBJ2-1; D is undetermined. Between the trimmed V and J ends, which lost 2 bases and 10 bases, there was a span of 12 bases. Germline CDR1 ENHRY, CDR2 SYGVKD. The CDR3 spans 13 residues. Here the CDR3 reads CAISERIQWEQFF. Written as DNA, the CDR3 is TGTGCCATCAGTGAGCGTATACAATGGGAGCAGTTCTTC.

V gene TRBV6-1 combines with J gene TRBJ2-4; TRBD2 agrees at 8 bases. Germline lookup yields CDR1 MNHNS and CDR2 SASEGT. The CDR3 consists of 14 residues. Trimming took 5 bases from V and 8 from J; bases not matched to a gene: 8. The DNA for the CDR3 is TGTGCCAGCAGTCACCGGACTAGCTTTGACATTCAGTACTTC. Translated: CASSHRTSFDIQYF.

This clone was picked up a small number of times. The J gene is TRBJ2-1, the V gene TRBV2; D is uncertain. V was shortened by 6 bases and J by 3 bases, with 6 bases between the two germline ends. There are 12 residues in the CDR3. The V gene's germline CDR1 is SNHLY and CDR2 FYNNEI. The CDR3 nucleotides are TGTGCCAGCAGCGCTTACTACAATGAGCAGTTCTTC. Its translation is CASSAYYNEQFF.

The chain is built from TRBV12-1 and TRBJ2-2; the table's D call, TRBD2, has no DNA check behind it. TRBV12-1 is a known pseudogene. The CDR3 length is 15 residues. The CDR3 DNA is TGTGCCAGCAGCTTTGAGAGGGGGGGTTCCGGGGAGCTGTTTTTT. Translation gives CASSFERGGSGELFF.

The chain couples TRBV11-2 to TRBJ2-1; tentative D call: TRBD1 (6 bases). CDR3 length: 15 amino acids. Per germline, CDR1 SGHAT and CDR2 FQNNGV. V lost 2 bases to trimming and J lost 1 base, with 9 bases between them. CDR3 residues: CASSLIRGSYNEQFF. The DNA for the CDR3 is TGTGCCAGCAGCTTAATCAGGGGTTCCTACAATGAGCAGTTCTTC.

The chain carries TRBV2 and TRBJ2-2, with D perhaps TRBD1 (6 bases). The CDR3 loop spans 14 amino acids. The V end lost 2 bases, the J end lost 4 bases, and 8 bases lay between the germline ends. Germline assignment: CDR1 SNHLY and CDR2 FYNNEI. The CDR3 nucleotides are TGTGCCAGCAGTGAACAGGGGACCACCGGGGAGCTGTTTTTT. Its protein is CASSEQGTTGELFF.